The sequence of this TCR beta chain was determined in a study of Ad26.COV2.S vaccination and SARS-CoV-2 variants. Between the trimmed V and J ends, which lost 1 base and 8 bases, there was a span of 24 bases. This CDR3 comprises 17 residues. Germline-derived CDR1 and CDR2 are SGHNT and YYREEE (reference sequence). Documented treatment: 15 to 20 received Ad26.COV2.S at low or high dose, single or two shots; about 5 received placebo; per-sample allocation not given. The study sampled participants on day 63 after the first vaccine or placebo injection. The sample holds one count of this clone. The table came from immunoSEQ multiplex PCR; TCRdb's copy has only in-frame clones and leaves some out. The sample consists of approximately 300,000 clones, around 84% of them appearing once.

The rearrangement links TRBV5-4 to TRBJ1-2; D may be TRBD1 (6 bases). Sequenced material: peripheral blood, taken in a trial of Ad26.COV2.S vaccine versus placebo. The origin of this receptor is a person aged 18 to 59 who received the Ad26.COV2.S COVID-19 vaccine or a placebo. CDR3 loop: CASSLIRGGTPYWGYTF. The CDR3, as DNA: TGTGCCAGCAGCTTGATCAGGGGAGGGACTCCCTACTGGGGCTACACCTTC.